The clone carrying this TCR beta chain was found many times. The target antigen is unknown. Germline CDR1 and CDR2: SEHNR and FQNEAQ (reference sequence). V lost 6 bases and J lost 0, with 12 bases in between. The CDR3 is 15 amino acids. The data belong to a study of T cell repertoires in cytomegalovirus infection. Findings and caveats of the study: HLA-C-restricted, CMV-specific TCR beta clonotypes were dominant ex vivo.

TCRdb re-called the reads through MiXCR, storing one row per CDR3 protein. The repertoire holds under 300,000 distinct CDR3 sequences, with 15% to 20% as singletons. Sequenced input: CD8+ T cells from PBMCs. This clonotype originated in a human donor in good health (CMV status not recorded). Some clones in this sample may be carry-over from other donors' samples. The rearrangement joins TRBV7-9 to TRBJ2-1; D possibly corresponds to TRBD1 (6 bases). CDR3 nucleotides: TGTGCCAGCAGTGGGGGCTACGACTCCTACAATGAGCAGTTCTTC. As protein: CASSGGYDSYNEQFF. The full variable domain, in which reference TRBV7-9 and TRBJ2-1 provide the parts outside the CDR3, is DTGVSQNPRHKITKRGQNVTFRCDPISEHNRLYWYRQTLGQGPEFLTYFQNEAQLEKSRLLSDRFSAERPKGSFSTLEIQRTEQGDSAMYLCASSGGYDSYNEQFFGPGTRLTVL.